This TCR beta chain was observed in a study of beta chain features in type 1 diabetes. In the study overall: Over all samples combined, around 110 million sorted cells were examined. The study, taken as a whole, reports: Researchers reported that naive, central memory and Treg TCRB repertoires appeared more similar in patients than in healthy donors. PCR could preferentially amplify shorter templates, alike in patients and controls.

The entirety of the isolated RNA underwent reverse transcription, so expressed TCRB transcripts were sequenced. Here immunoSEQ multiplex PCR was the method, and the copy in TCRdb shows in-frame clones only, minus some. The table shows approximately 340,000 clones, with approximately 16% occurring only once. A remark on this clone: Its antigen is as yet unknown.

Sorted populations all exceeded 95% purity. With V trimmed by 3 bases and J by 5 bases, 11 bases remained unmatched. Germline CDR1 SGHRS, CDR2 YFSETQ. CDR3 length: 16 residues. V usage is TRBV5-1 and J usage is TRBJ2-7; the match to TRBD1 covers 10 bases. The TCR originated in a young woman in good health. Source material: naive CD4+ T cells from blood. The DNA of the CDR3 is TGCGCCAGCAGCTACCCTAGGACAGGGGGGCGCAACGAGCAGTACTTC. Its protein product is CASSYPRTGGRNEQYF.